The rows below give T cell receptor beta chains drawn from one sample of a study of blood T cell repertoires in COVID-19. Here immunoSEQ multiplex PCR was the method, and the copy in TCRdb shows in-frame clones only, minus some. The table lists about 260,000 clones, about 85% of them singletons. The sequencing sample was made of peripheral blood. The receptors here all came from a woman in her 50s who had recovered from COVID-19. CDR3s include the opening cysteine and the closing phenylalanine or tryptophan. The D gene is left open where the match is weak. Not all rows give a size; the values are once, few, many and, for expanded clones, a class.

V gene: TRBV5-4; clone size: -; J gene: TRBJ2-1; D gene: -; CDR3 protein: CASTPGTPTYNEQFF; CDR3 DNA: TGTGCCAGCACCCCCGGGACACCAACTTACAATGAGCAGTTCTTC
V gene: TRBV19; clone size: -; J gene: TRBJ2-1; D gene: TRBD2; CDR3 protein: CASSISGSYSYNEQFF; CDR3 DNA: TGTGCCAGTAGTATTAGCGGGAGCTACTCCTACAATGAGCAGTTCTTC
V gene: TRBV10-3; clone size: -; J gene: TRBJ2-7; D gene: TRBD1; CDR3 protein: CAISTDRAYEQYF; CDR3 DNA: TGTGCCATCTCCACGGACAGGGCGTACGAGCAGTACTTC
V gene: TRBV29-1; clone size: -; J gene: TRBJ1-3; D gene: TRBD1; CDR3 protein: CSVVGDRSSGNTIYF; CDR3 DNA: TGCAGCGTTGTGGGGGACAGATCCTCTGGAAACACCATATATTTT
V gene: TRBV6-6; clone size: few; J gene: TRBJ1-1; D gene: -; CDR3 protein: CASSLTGRFEAFF; CDR3 DNA: TGTGCCAGCAGCTTAACTGGGAGGTTTGAAGCTTTCTTT
V gene: TRBV28; clone size: -; J gene: TRBJ1-5; D gene: -; CDR3 protein: CASSSSPGPQHF; CDR3 DNA: TGTGCCAGCAGTTCATCACCGGGGCCCCAGCATTTT
V gene: TRBV5-4; clone size: -; J gene: TRBJ2-5; D gene: -; CDR3 protein: CASSLPQGTETQYF; CDR3 DNA: TGTGCCAGCAGCCTACCTCAGGGCACGGAGACCCAGTACTTC
V gene: TRBV27; clone size: -; J gene: TRBJ1-2; D gene: TRBD1; CDR3 protein: CASSFGDRSEGYTF; CDR3 DNA: TGTGCCAGCAGTTTCGGGGACAGGTCGGAGGGCTACACCTTC
V gene: TRBV5-6; clone size: -; J gene: TRBJ1-2; D gene: TRBD1; CDR3 protein: CASSGQASRVENYGYTF; CDR3 DNA: TGTGCCAGCAGCGGACAGGCAAGCCGAGTTGAGAACTATGGCTACACCTTC
V gene: TRBV7-9; clone size: -; J gene: TRBJ2-1; D gene: TRBD2; CDR3 protein: CASSLGTLAGPTTYNEQFF; CDR3 DNA: TGTGCCAGCAGCTTAGGGACGCTAGCGGGCCCAACCACATACAATGAGCAGTTCTTC
V gene: TRBV28; clone size: -; J gene: TRBJ1-4; D gene: -; CDR3 protein: CASSGAEEKLFF; CDR3 DNA: TGTGCCAGCAGTGGCGCGGAAGAAAAACTGTTTTTT
V gene: TRBV29-1; clone size: -; J gene: TRBJ1-1; D gene: TRBD1; CDR3 protein: CSVVGDRGLTEAFF; CDR3 DNA: TGCAGCGTTGTGGGGGACAGGGGATTAACTGAAGCTTTCTTT
V gene: TRBV7-9; clone size: -; J gene: TRBJ2-3; D gene: -; CDR3 protein: CASSLAGHSTDTQYF; CDR3 DNA: TGTGCCAGCAGCTTAGCAGGACACAGCACAGATACGCAGTATTTT
V gene: TRBV19; clone size: -; J gene: TRBJ1-6; D gene: TRBD1; CDR3 protein: CASRPGQGIFTSPLHF; CDR3 DNA: TGTGCCAGTAGACCGGGACAGGGGATATTTACTTCACCCCTCCACTTT
V gene: TRBV5-4; clone size: -; J gene: TRBJ2-1; D gene: -; CDR3 protein: CASSLEAGSNEQFF; CDR3 DNA: TGTGCCAGCAGCTTGGAGGCCGGGAGCAATGAGCAGTTCTTC